This passage covers 21 T cell receptor beta chains from one sample sequenced in a study of T-cell memory formation after mild COVID-19. From the 5' RACE reads, TCRdb called clonotypes with MiXCR, one entry per CDR3 protein. The profile shows hundreds of thousands of distinct CDR3 sequences, approximately 15% of them singletons. The sample was PBMCs or a T cell subset sorted from them (not recorded which). The receptors originated from an adult woman who had mild COVID-19 (a few samples of this study predate the infection). Cell type and time point are not known.

This clonotype has a handful of counts. J is TRBJ2-1 and V is TRBV5-5; the D gene could be TRBD1 or TRBD2 (5 bases each). Germline V gene data show CDR1 as SGHKS and CDR2 as YYEKEE (reference sequence). V was cut by 4 bases and J by 1 base, with 12 bases left in between. CDR3 length equals 15 residues. The CDR3 loop is CASSNRDGSYNEQFF. In nucleotides, the CDR3 is TGTGCCAGCAGCAACCGGGACGGATCCTACAATGAGCAGTTCTTC.

The chain joins TRBV5-4 to TRBJ2-3, with 9 positions matching TRBD2. CDR3 length: 15 amino acids. V trimming: 4 bases; J trimming: 4 bases; junction bases outside the gene matches: 7. The germline V gene encodes CDR1 SGHNT and CDR2 YYREEE (reference sequence). CDR3 DNA: TGTGCCAGCAGCATGGCGGGAGGGCCCGCAGATACGCAGTATTTT. Translating it yields CASSMAGGPADTQYF.

In this sample, this clonotype turned up a few times. The chain employs TRBV20-1 and TRBJ2-1, with TRBD2 matching 7 bases. The CDR3 consists of 15 residues. V shed 6 bases and J 1 base; nucleotides not matched to a gene: 9. Germline CDR1 reads DFQATT; CDR2 reads SNEGSKA (reference sequence). The CDR3 here is CSANKRELSYNEQFF. CDR3 coding DNA: TGCAGTGCAAATAAGCGGGAATTGTCCTACAATGAGCAGTTCTTC.

This clonotype was recorded a few times. V usage is TRBV12-3 or TRBV12-4 and J usage is TRBJ1-3, with D unclear. Between the trimmed V and J ends, which lost 5 bases and 4 bases, there was a span of 18 bases. The CDR3 contains 16 residues. Here the CDR3 DNA reads TGTGCCAGCAGTACTCTTAGTGGGGTGGCAGGAAACACCATATATTTT. This codes for CASSTLSGVAGNTIYF.

This clonotype was seen more than once but under ten times. The rearrangement links TRBV20-1 to TRBJ2-3, with 15 bases identical to TRBD2. Germline CDR1 DFQATT, CDR2 SNEGSKA (reference sequence). The CDR3 runs to 18 residues. J gave up 4 bases and V 1 base, and 9 bases lay outside the gene matches. In nucleotides, the CDR3 is TGCAGTGCTAGAGGGGGACTAGCGGGAGGCTCCCTTCCAGATACGCAGTATTTT. Translation: CSARGGLAGGSLPDTQYF.

This clonotype occurred a few times. The rearrangement uses TRBV7-2 and TRBJ2-6; no reliable D call. The CDR3 is 15 residues long. The germline V and J ends were trimmed by 3 bases and 2 bases, with 8 bases remaining between them. From germline, CDR1 is SGHTA and CDR2 FQGNSA. CDR3 in DNA: TGTGCCAGCAGCTTCGCATCGACTGGGGCCAACGTCCTGACTTTC. Encoded protein: CASSFASTGANVLTF. The whole variable domain, remainder taken from reference TRBV7-2 and TRBJ2-6, is GAGVSQSPSNKVTEKGKDVELRCDPISGHTALYWYRQSLGQGLEFLIYFQGNSAPDKSGLPSDRFSAERTGGSVSTLTIQRTQQEDSAVYLCASSFASTGANVLTFGAGSRLTVL.

The gene calls are TRBV3-1 and TRBJ2-7; 12 bases map to TRBD2. Germline CDR1 is LGHDT and CDR2 is YNNKEL (reference sequence). The CDR3 runs 14 residues. Trimming removed 4 bases from V and 7 bases from J; junction bases left unmatched: 5. The chain's CDR3 is CASSPTSGREEQYF. The CDR3 bases are TGTGCCAGCAGCCCGACTAGCGGGAGAGAAGAGCAGTACTTC.

The V and J genes are TRBV5-6 and TRBJ1-2, with D possibly TRBD1 on 5 matching bases. Germline CDR1 and CDR2: SGHDT and YYEEEE. There are 14 residues in the CDR3. Deletions cut 0 bases from V and 7 bases from J, with 13 bases between. CDR3 DNA: TGTGCCAGCAGCTTGGGGGGACCCCGTTCTGGCTACACCTTC. Residues: CASSLGGPRSGYTF. Supplemented by reference TRBV5-6 and TRBJ1-2, the full variable domain reads DAGVTQSPTHLIKTRGQQVTLRCSPKSGHDTVSWYQQALGQGPQFIFQYYEEEERQRGNFPDRFSGHQFPNYSSELNVNALLLGDSALYLCASSLGGPRSGYTFGSGTRLTVV.

CDR3 coding DNA: TGTGCCAGCAGCCCAGGACAGGGGGCTAATTCACCCCTCCACTTT. Its translation is CASSPGQGANSPLHF. The rearrangement joins TRBV14 to TRBJ1-6; 11 positions agree with TRBD1. The germline V gene encodes CDR1 SGHDN and CDR2 FVKESK. The CDR3 loop spans 15 amino acids. Unmatched junction bases numbered 2, after V lost 4 bases and J lost 6 bases.

A few counts support this clonotype. The junction shows a germline mismatch at one end, possibly a read error. This chain connects TRBV2 to TRBJ1-2; TRBD1 agrees at 9 bases. The CDR3 sequence is 15 residues long. Germline V gene data show CDR1 as SNHLY and CDR2 as FYNNEI. The chain's CDR3 is CASREGQGMNYGYTF. The CDR3 nucleotides read TGTGCCAGCAGGGAAGGACAGGGGATGAACTATGGCTACACCTTC.

This clonotype was picked up many times. V is TRBV11-3 and J is TRBJ2-7; D remains ambiguous. Germline V gene data show CDR1 as SGHNT and CDR2 as YENEEA. Trimming removed 0 bases at V and 0 bases at J, with 12 bases between. This CDR3 is built from 16 residues. The chain's CDR3 is CASSLDPGTSSYEQYF. CDR3 nucleotides: TGTGCCAGCAGCTTAGATCCGGGTACGAGCTCCTACGAGCAGTACTTC. The full variable domain, completed using reference TRBV11-3 and TRBJ2-7, is EAGVVQSPRYKIIEKKQPVAFWCNPISGHNTLYWYLQNLGQGPELLIRYENEEAVDDSQLPKDRFSAERLKGVDSTLKIQPAELGDSAVYLCASSLDPGTSSYEQYFGPGTRLTVT.

The chain combines TRBV5-1 with TRBJ2-7; D is unresolved. The CDR3 has 13 residues. V was shortened by 2 bases and J by 3 bases, with 9 bases between the two germline ends. Germline lookup yields CDR1 SGHRS and CDR2 YFSETQ. CDR3 DNA: TGCGCCAGCAGCTTTGGCGCAAACTACGAGCAGTACTTC. It is translated as CASSFGANYEQYF.

The chain uses TRBV12-3 or TRBV12-4 and TRBJ2-2, with D tentatively TRBD1 (5 bases). The V end lost 3 bases, the J end lost 4 bases, and 9 bases lay between the germline ends. The CDR3 is 14 amino acids. The CDR3 here is CASSFSGITGELFF. The CDR3 bases are TGTGCCAGCAGTTTCTCAGGGATCACCGGGGAGCTGTTTTTT.

This clonotype was detected only a few times. This sequence joins TRBV4-3 and TRBJ2-7; the D call may be TRBD1 or TRBD2 (5 bases each). CDR1 LGHNA and CDR2 YSLEER come from the germline V gene. The CDR3 covers 15 residues. V lost 0 bases, J lost 4 bases, and 13 bases lay in between. The CDR3 spells CASSQDFGGSYEQYF. DNA for the CDR3: TGCGCCAGCAGCCAAGATTTTGGGGGAAGTTACGAGCAGTACTTC.

This rearrangement joins TRBV10-3 to TRBJ1-2; possible D gene TRBD1, 5 bases. The CDR3 has 13 amino acids. The ends were cut back, 6 bases at V and 2 bases at J, with 10 bases in the middle. Germline V gene lookup returns CDR1 ENHRY and CDR2 SYGVKD. The CDR3 is CAISPGLNYGYTF. DNA of the CDR3: TGTGCCATCAGCCCGGGACTGAACTATGGCTACACCTTC.

In this sample, this clonotype turned up a few times. V gene TRBV29-1 combines with J gene TRBJ1-2; 7 bases align to TRBD1. CDR1 and CDR2 (germline): SQVTM, ANQGSEA. The CDR3 totals 13 residues. V shed 5 bases, J shed 4 bases, and the junction held 7 bases outside the gene matches. CDR3 DNA sequence: TGCAGCGTTCCTGACAGGGCAGGCTATGGCTACACCTTC. The encoded protein is CSVPDRAGYGYTF.

This clonotype was found a few times. The chain employs TRBV7-9 and TRBJ1-1; 11 bases fit TRBD1. V was pared by 3 bases and J by 4 bases, with 7 bases of the junction left unmatched. Germline-derived CDR1 and CDR2 are SEHNR and FQNEAQ (reference sequence). The CDR3 has 16 amino acids. The CDR3 sequence is CASSFGTGGGSTEAFF. Here the CDR3 DNA reads TGTGCCAGCAGCTTCGGGACAGGGGGTGGAAGCACTGAAGCTTTCTTT.

The sample holds a few counts of this clonotype. The V gene is TRBV12-5, the J gene TRBJ2-5; D is possibly TRBD1 or TRBD2 (5 bases each). This CDR3 is built from 13 residues. Germline V gives CDR1 LGHNT, CDR2 FRNRAP. V lost 6 bases, J lost 5 bases, and 13 bases lay in between. The CDR3: CASGSGARETQYF. The DNA for the CDR3 is TGTGCTAGTGGCTCCGGGGCCCGGGAGACCCAGTACTTC.

The rearrangement joins TRBV10-3 to TRBJ1-4; D gene ambiguous. V was cut by 0 bases and J by 4 bases, with 9 bases left in between. This CDR3 region has 15 residues. Germline V CDR1 and CDR2: ENHRY, SYGVKD. The CDR3 nucleotides read TGTGCCATCAGTGAGTCGCGGCCTGATAATGAAAAACTGTTTTTT. It yields the protein CAISESRPDNEKLFF.

This sequence joins TRBV18 and TRBJ2-4; 11 nucleotides agree with TRBD2. V gave up 3 bases and J gave up 3 bases; unmatched junction bases: 4. The CDR3 is 16 residues long. Germline loops: CDR1 KGHSH, CDR2 LQKENI. Written as DNA, the CDR3 is TGTGCCAGCTCACCTCTAGCGGGAGGCCGCAAAAACATTCAGTACTTC. Its protein is CASSPLAGGRKNIQYF.

There are a few counts of this clonotype. The CDR3 DNA sequence: TGTGCCAGCACCTCAGGGCCTTCGAACACTGAAGCTTTCTTT. Amino acid sequence: CASTSGPSNTEAFF. The chain recombines TRBV16 with TRBJ1-1, with D perhaps TRBD1 (5 bases). The V gene's germline CDR1 is KGHSY and CDR2 FQNENV. The CDR3 covers 14 residues. V lost 7 bases, J lost 1 base, and 13 bases lay in between.